Here is one T cell receptor beta chain with its context. The sample comes from a study of cytomegalovirus exposure and HLA in healthy donors. Study in general: Counted in an early data release were 85 million or so unique TCRs from HLA-typed donors.

The PCR used 60 Vbeta and 13 Jbeta primers. TCRdb keeps only in-frame clones here, not all; method: immunoSEQ multiplex PCR. The data hold 120,000 or so clones, with approximately 80% observed a single time. The germline V and J ends were trimmed by 2 bases and 4 bases, with 13 bases remaining between them. This CDR3 has 15 amino acids. Germline-derived CDR1 and CDR2 are MNHNY and SVGAGI (reference sequence). The chain has TRBV6-6 and TRBJ2-3; a weak D match, TRBD2 (5 bases). Source material: PBMCs. This receptor was taken from a man aged 25 to 40 in good health and CMV-seropositive. The CDR3 is CASSYAGRRSDTQYF. The DNA for the CDR3 is TGTGCCAGCAGTTACGCGGGCAGGAGATCAGATACGCAGTATTTT.